Following are 11 T cell receptor beta chains from one sample sequenced in a study of cytomegalovirus exposure and HLA in healthy donors. The primer mix had 60 Vbeta and 13 Jbeta primers. Measured with immunoSEQ multiplex PCR; TCRdb has only the in-frame clones, and not every one. The table lists 150,000 to 200,000 clones, roughly four fifths of them singletons. The specimen sequenced was PBMCs. The receptor set was obtained from a woman aged 25 to 39 in good health and CMV-seropositive.

This chain joins TRBV7-9 and TRBJ1-6; tentatively, D is TRBD1 (6 bases). With 7 bases removed from V and 8 bases from J, the gap between germline ends came to 15 bases. Germline V CDR1 and CDR2: SEHNR, FQNEAQ (reference sequence). The CDR3 sequence is 14 residues long. This CDR3 is CASTFGQGYSPLHF. The CDR3 DNA sequence: TGTGCCAGCACTTTCGGGCAGGGGTATTCACCCCTCCACTTT.

This clone was seen a single time. The gene calls are TRBV5-1 and TRBJ1-2, with TRBD1 matching over 10 bases. V was clipped by 3 bases and J by 4 bases; unmatched bases: 3. The CDR3 runs to 14 residues. CDR1 and CDR2 from the germline V gene are SGHRS and YFSETQ. The CDR3 nucleotides are TGCGCCAGCAGCTGGGACAGGGGCGGCTATGGCTACACCTTC. Protein sequence: CASSWDRGGYGYTF.

V is TRBV2 and J is TRBJ1-4; TRBD1 agrees at 12 bases. The CDR3 is 14 amino acids. V trimming: 11 bases; J trimming: 7 bases; junction bases outside the gene matches: 8. Germline CDR1 reads SNHLY; CDR2 reads FYNNEI. This chain's CDR3 is CAGGTGGLSEKLFF. The CDR3, as DNA: TGTGCCGGCGGGACAGGGGGCTTGAGTGAAAAACTGTTTTTT.

V is TRBV5-1 and J is TRBJ2-7, with 7 bases matching TRBD1. With V trimmed by 5 bases and J by 8 bases, 13 bases remained unmatched. Germline V CDR1 and CDR2: SGHRS, YFSETQ. The CDR3 sequence is 14 residues long. The CDR3 is CASREGAQSGQQYF. CDR3 in DNA: TGCGCCAGCAGAGAGGGGGCCCAGTCGGGGCAGCAGTACTTC.

The chain couples TRBV6-6 to TRBJ2-7; D possibly corresponds to TRBD1 (5 bases). Trimming left V 0 bases short and J 4 bases short, with 13 bases between. Germline V gene sequence: CDR1 MNHNY, CDR2 SVGAGI (reference sequence). The CDR3 covers 15 residues. The CDR3 region has the DNA TGTGCCAGCAGTTACTCCCCACAAGGGGAATACGAGCAGTACTTC. As protein: CASSYSPQGEYEQYF.

The V and J genes are TRBV28 and TRBJ2-7, with D maybe TRBD1 (5 bases). The CDR3 is 12 amino acids. CDR1 MDHEN and CDR2 SYDVKM come from the germline V gene. Trimming took off 5 bases at V and 4 bases at J, with 9 bases between the two ends. The CDR3 loop is CASSPGSYEQYF. CDR3 DNA: TGTGCCAGCAGTCCAGGGTCATACGAGCAGTACTTC.

V is TRBV7-2 and J is TRBJ2-1; perhaps TRBD1 as D (5 bases). Germline loops: CDR1 SGHTA, CDR2 FQGNSA. Deletions cut 6 bases from V and 0 bases from J, with 12 bases between. CDR3 length: 15 amino acids. CDR3 sequence (DNA): TGTGCCAGCAGATACGGACAAAGCTCCTACAATGAGCAGTTCTTC. Translating gives CASRYGQSSYNEQFF.

This sequence joins TRBV5-6 and TRBJ1-2, with 9 bases matching TRBD1. V shed 9 bases, J shed 4 bases, and the junction held 10 bases outside the gene matches. Per the germline V gene, CDR1 is SGHDT and CDR2 is YYEEEE. The CDR3 sequence is 14 residues long. The chain's CDR3 is CATTGTGNPYGYTF. The CDR3 DNA sequence: TGTGCCACAACCGGGACAGGGAACCCCTATGGCTACACCTTC.

CDR3 nucleotides: TGTGCCAGCAGCGTATTGGACAGGGTTAATGAAAAACTGTTTTTT. Protein product: CASSVLDRVNEKLFF. The chain links TRBV9 to TRBJ1-4, with 8 bases lining up with TRBD1. The junction had 3 bases not matched to a gene; V was cut back by 1 base and J by 4 bases. The CDR3 covers 15 residues. The germline V gene has CDR1 SGDLS and CDR2 YYNGEE.

This clone was seen a few times. The chain couples TRBV12-2 to TRBJ1-2; no DNA check was done on the table's D call, TRBD1. TRBV12-2 is annotated as a pseudogene. This CDR3 has 16 amino acids. The CDR3 loop is CASRPRSDRGNYGYTF. Here the CDR3 DNA reads TGTGCAAGTCGCCCCCGATCCGACAGGGGAAACTATGGCTACACCTTC.

The chain carries TRBV29-1 and TRBJ2-2; D is unresolved. The germline V gene has CDR1 SQVTM and CDR2 ANQGSEA. V was clipped by 7 bases and J by 1 base, with 4 bases between them. The CDR3 is made up of 11 amino acids. CDR3 nucleotide sequence: TGCAGCGCGCGGAACACCGGGGAGCTGTTTTTT. This encodes CSARNTGELFF.